The clone carrying this T cell receptor (beta chain) appeared a few times. Sequencing of TCR beta was performed on blood CD8+ T cells and on blood CD4+ T cells. The sample originates from a study of CD8 T cells in Susac syndrome. Roughly 0.5 to 1 ug RNA was reverse transcribed with random hexamers. TCRdb re-derived calls from the immunoSEQ multiplex PCR reads in MiXCR, one entry per CDR3 protein. The table shows about 290,000 distinct CDR3 sequences, with roughly 85% occurring only once. The V and J ends lost 1 base and 0 bases respectively, with 7 bases between them. Germline V gives CDR1 MGHRA, CDR2 YSYEKL. CDR3 size: 15 residues.

Material for sequencing was CD8+ T cells from PBMCs. The V call is TRBV4-1, the J call TRBJ1-5, with TRBD1 as a possible D gene (5 bases). This receptor was identified in a human donor with multiple sclerosis. This chain's CDR3 is CASSQGGISNQPQHF. In DNA form, the CDR3 reads TGCGCCAGCAGCCAAGGGGGGATTAGCAATCAGCCCCAGCATTTT.